A single T cell receptor (beta chain) is shown here with its context. Its antigen is unidentified. This sample stems from a study of cytomegalovirus exposure and HLA in healthy donors. Study overall: Of the donors genotyped, several hundred in all, around 76% fell in the Caucasian-associated ancestry cluster. Study-level results: Among immune exposure information, only CMV serostatus was available. For TCR beta chains, V- and J-gene trimming was later linked to a missense DCLRE1C variant. A previous analysis found most TCR beta V segments productive roughly 87% or roughly 30% of the time.

Researchers ran the PCR with 60 Vbeta and 13 Jbeta primers. Assay: immunoSEQ multiplex PCR; the TCRdb copy retains only in-frame clones and omits some. The sample yields tens of thousands of clones, of which the top ten take up more than 1.5%. The ends were cut back, 5 bases at V and 8 bases at J, with 12 bases in the middle. Germline-derived CDR1 and CDR2 are MDHEN and SYDVKM. The CDR3 loop spans 13 amino acids. The receptor's source is a woman under 40 in good health and CMV-seronegative. This chain links TRBV28 with TRBJ1-4; no firm D call. The material sequenced was PBMCs. The CDR3 DNA sequence: TGTGCCAGCAGTCCCTTCCGAGTAGAAAAACTGTTTTTT. Its translation is CASSPFRVEKLFF.